The present entry profiles one T cell receptor (beta chain) with its context. The sample originates from a study of blood T cell repertoires in COVID-19. Whole-study context: From the United States, Italy and Spain came samples of acute and convalescent COVID-19. PBMCs, B-cell-depleted T cells, or T cells were the source of the cDNA or gDNA that made up the material.

The CDR3 is 14 residues long. Trimming stripped 0 bases from V and 4 bases from J, with 12 bases between. The germline V gene encodes CDR1 SQVTM and CDR2 ANQGSEA. TCRdb keeps only in-frame clones here, not all; method: immunoSEQ multiplex PCR. The sample has around 68,000 clones, 70% to 85% seen once. The TCR was taken from a woman in her 50s with acute or convalescent COVID-19. The chain joins TRBV29-1 to TRBJ1-1; TRBD1 is a possible D gene (6 bases). Source material: peripheral blood. The CDR3 here is CSVEDSGQSTEAFF. CDR3 bases: TGCAGCGTTGAAGATTCCGGACAGAGCACTGAAGCTTTCTTT.